A selection of T cell receptor beta chains follows, all from one sample in a study of cytomegalovirus exposure and HLA in healthy donors. Sequenced by immunoSEQ multiplex PCR; TCRdb stores in-frame clones only, minus some. The sample shows some 340,000 clones, approximately 90% of them seen only once. Source material: PBMCs. Source of these receptors: a woman in her 30s in good health and CMV-seropositive. Both conserved end residues are part of each CDR3. The D gene is left open where the match is weak. Only some rows state a clone size, as once, few, many or a class for expanded clones.

v_call,clone_size,j_call,d_call,cdr3_aa,cdr3_nt
TRBV14,few,TRBJ2-7,-,CASSLSDSYEQYF,TGTGCCAGCAGCCTATCGGACAGCTACGAGCAGTACTTC
TRBV5-1,-,TRBJ1-4,TRBD1,CASSPNRGNEKLFF,TGCGCCAGCAGCCCAAACAGGGGTAATGAAAAACTGTTTTTT
TRBV4-1,-,TRBJ2-1,-,CASSQDDSGLAGNEQFF,TGCGCCAGCAGCCAAGATGATAGCGGCCTGGCTGGGAATGAGCAGTTCTTC
TRBV15,-,TRBJ2-2,-,CATSRPPKGLATGELFF,TGTGCCACCAGCAGACCACCTAAGGGTTTGGCCACCGGGGAGCTGTTTTTT
TRBV30,-,TRBJ1-2,-,CAWDRQAFTYGYTF,TGTGCCTGGGACCGACAGGCGTTTACCTATGGCTACACCTTC
TRBV7-8,-,TRBJ2-3,TRBD2,CASSLALGLATDTQYF,TGTGCCAGCAGCTTAGCTTTGGGACTAGCAACAGATACGCAGTATTTT
TRBV29-1,-,TRBJ1-3,-,CSVYSGTGNTIYF,TGCAGCGTTTACTCAGGGACTGGAAACACCATATATTTT
TRBV6-1,-,TRBJ2-3,-,CASSAGTLDTQYF,TGTGCCAGCAGTGCGGGCACCTTAGATACGCAGTATTTT
TRBV7-3,-,TRBJ2-7,-,CASSLGQNPYEQYF,TGTGCCAGCAGCTTAGGACAGAACCCCTACGAGCAGTACTTC
TRBV9,-,TRBJ2-1,TRBD2,CASSVGSGVSSYNEQFF,TGTGCCAGCAGCGTAGGTAGCGGGGTTAGCTCCTACAATGAGCAGTTCTTC
TRBV28,-,TRBJ2-3,TRBD1,CASSLGQGVADTQYF,TGTGCCAGCAGTTTAGGACAGGGTGTTGCAGATACGCAGTATTTT
TRBV6-5,-,TRBJ1-5,-,CASSSFRGQPQHF,TGTGCCAGCAGTTCCTTCAGGGGTCAGCCCCAGCATTTT
TRBV4-1,once,TRBJ2-5,-,CASSQVLSGGKETQYF,TGCGCCAGCAGCCAAGTCCTCTCTGGGGGGAAAGAGACCCAGTACTTC
TRBV6-1,-,TRBJ1-6,TRBD1,CASSDFGTGVNNSPLHF,TGTGCCAGCAGTGACTTTGGGACAGGGGTCAATAATTCACCCCTCCACTTT
TRBV19,-,TRBJ1-2,TRBD1,CASSSTGTGLNGYTF,TGTGCCAGTAGTTCGACGGGGACAGGGCTCAATGGCTACACCTTC
TRBV2,-,TRBJ2-5,TRBD1,CAIATSTTGDQETQYF,TGTGCCATCGCGACCTCTACAACAGGGGACCAAGAGACCCAGTACTTC
TRBV30,-,TRBJ1-5,TRBD1,CAWSVTGGPPQHF,TGTGCCTGGAGCGTCACAGGGGGCCCTCCCCAGCATTTT
TRBV9,-,TRBJ2-1,-,CASSVALRYPDNEQFF,TGTGCCAGCAGCGTAGCTCTCCGTTACCCAGACAATGAGCAGTTCTTC
TRBV5-4,-,TRBJ1-4,-,CASSLVGDEKLFF,TGTGCCAGCAGCTTGGTGGGAGACGAAAAACTGTTTTTT
TRBV7-9,-,TRBJ2-7,TRBD2,CASSPTSGITYEQYF,TGTGCCAGCAGCCCCACTAGCGGAATAACCTACGAGCAGTACTTC
TRBV6-5,-,TRBJ2-3,TRBD1,CASSLGQGWKDTQYF,TGTGCCAGCAGTCTCGGACAGGGGTGGAAAGATACGCAGTATTTT
TRBV27,once,TRBJ1-3,-,CASSWRAGNTIYF,TGTGCCAGCAGTTGGCGGGCTGGAAACACCATATATTTT
TRBV28,-,TRBJ2-7,-,CASRPGFSYEQYF,TGTGCCAGCAGACCAGGGTTCTCCTACGAGCAGTACTTC
TRBV4-3,-,TRBJ1-2,-,CASSQDRFLSYGYTF,TGCGCCAGCAGCCAAGATCGTTTCCTGAGCTATGGCTACACCTTC
TRBV5-6,-,TRBJ1-2,-,CASRETRWVYGYTF,TGTGCCAGCAGAGAGACGCGTTGGGTCTATGGCTACACCTTC
TRBV19,few,TRBJ1-1,-,CASSMSGLLNTEAFF,TGTGCCAGTAGTATGTCGGGACTCTTGAACACTGAAGCTTTCTTT
TRBV5-6,-,TRBJ2-5,-,CASSPIDPGQETQYF,TGTGCCAGCAGCCCGATCGACCCGGGCCAAGAGACCCAGTACTTC
TRBV27,-,TRBJ2-3,TRBD1,CASSFWGTGFSTDTQYF,TGTGCCAGCAGTTTTTGGGGGACAGGCTTTAGCACAGATACGCAGTATTTT
TRBV7-6,-,TRBJ2-5,TRBD2,CASSLKGLAGVGETQYF,TGTGCCAGCAGCTTAAAGGGACTAGCGGGAGTTGGAGAGACCCAGTACTTC
TRBV7-3,-,TRBJ2-3,TRBD2,CASGGGGRDTQYF,TGTGCCAGCGGAGGCGGGGGTAGAGATACGCAGTATTTT
TRBV4-1,-,TRBJ1-6,TRBD1,CASSQDQGQTNSPLHF,TGCGCCAGCAGCCAAGATCAGGGACAGACTAATTCACCCCTCCACTTT
TRBV30,-,TRBJ1-1,-,CAWSASTGNTEAFF,TGTGCCTGGAGCGCTTCCACAGGGAACACTGAAGCTTTCTTT
TRBV5-4,-,TRBJ1-2,-,CASSLWGGEDYGYTF,TGTGCCAGCAGCTTATGGGGGGGCGAGGACTATGGCTACACCTTC
TRBV27,once,TRBJ1-5,-,CASSKRDDSNQPQHF,TGTGCCAGCAGTAAAAGGGACGATAGCAATCAGCCCCAGCATTTT
TRBV7-3,-,TRBJ1-1,-,CASSLTVNTEAFF,TGTGCCAGCAGCTTAACGGTCAACACTGAAGCTTTCTTT
TRBV27,-,TRBJ2-1,-,CASSLSGYLYNEQFF,TGTGCCAGCAGTTTATCGGGATATCTGTACAATGAGCAGTTCTTC
TRBV6-1,-,TRBJ1-5,-,CASSETGGANQPQHF,TGTGCCAGCAGTGAAACGGGGGGCGCCAATCAGCCCCAGCATTTT
TRBV7-9,-,TRBJ1-2,-,CASSPQHGYTF,TGTGCCAGCAGCCCCCAACATGGCTACACCTTC
TRBV28,-,TRBJ2-1,-,CASRAESSYNEQFF,TGTGCCAGCAGGGCGGAAAGCTCCTACAATGAGCAGTTCTTC
TRBV6-6,-,TRBJ1-1,-,CASSYLGNTEAFF,TGTGCCAGCAGTTACCTTGGGAACACTGAAGCTTTCTTT
TRBV19,-,TRBJ2-7,-,CASSATSGFEQYF,TGTGCCAGTAGTGCCACCTCGGGTTTCGAGCAGTACTTC
TRBV30,-,TRBJ2-7,-,CAWMGHVVQYF,TGTGCCTGGATGGGACACGTTGTGCAGTACTTC
TRBV4-3,-,TRBJ2-7,TRBD2,CASSQEPPQLAGFYEQYF,TGCGCCAGCAGCCAAGAACCCCCACAACTAGCGGGGTTTTACGAGCAGTACTTC
TRBV7-2,-,TRBJ2-7,TRBD2,CASSLEGAGVGEQYF,TGTGCCAGCAGCTTAGAGGGAGCGGGAGTGGGGGAGCAGTACTTC
TRBV6-6,-,TRBJ2-3,TRBD2,CASKTSEPTDTQYF,TGTGCCAGCAAGACTAGCGAGCCGACAGATACGCAGTATTTT
TRBV30,-,TRBJ2-7,-,CAWSVKHTSSYEQYF,TGTGCCTGGAGTGTAAAACATACCAGCTCCTACGAGCAGTACTTC
TRBV13,-,TRBJ2-1,TRBD2,CASSLRLADIQLKQFF,TGTGCCAGCAGCTTAAGACTAGCGGATATACAATTGAAGCAGTTCTTC
TRBV15,-,TRBJ2-1,-,CATSRDSAHNEQFF,TGTGCCACCAGCAGAGATTCCGCCCACAATGAGCAGTTCTTC
TRBV10-3,-,TRBJ2-7,TRBD2,CAISFGLAGNYEQYF,TGTGCCATCAGTTTTGGACTAGCGGGCAACTACGAGCAGTACTTC
TRBV25-1,few,TRBJ1-5,-,CASSSRSNQPQHF,TGTGCCAGCAGTAGCAGAAGCAATCAGCCCCAGCATTTT
TRBV6-5,-,TRBJ2-7,TRBD2,CASSPRTSFYEQYF,TGTGCCAGCAGTCCACGGACTAGCTTCTACGAGCAGTACTTC
TRBV6-1,-,TRBJ2-1,-,CASRPSASYNEQFF,TGTGCCAGCAGGCCTAGCGCCTCCTACAATGAGCAGTTCTTC